The 7 T cell receptor beta chains reported below all come from one sample, sequenced in a study of T cell responses to AZD1222 COVID-19 vaccine. Libraries were prepared by immunoSEQ multiplex PCR; TCRdb keeps only in-frame clonotypes and omits some of them. Among 85,000 to 100,000 clones listed, 85% to 90% were seen once. Sequences were derived from peripheral blood, sampled 28 days after the second AZD1222 dose. Source of these receptors: an adult who received the AZD1222 COVID-19 vaccine.

This clone has a handful of counts. This chain links TRBV10-1 with TRBJ2-2; 7 nucleotides line up with TRBD1. The CDR3 has 15 residues. Germline lookup yields CDR1 WNHNN and CDR2 SYGVQD (reference sequence). The trim removed 6 bases at V and 3 bases at J, leaving 7 bases unmatched. CDR3: CASSQTGVDTGELFF. The CDR3 DNA sequence: TGCGCCAGCAGCCAAACAGGGGTTGACACCGGGGAGCTGTTTTTT.

The chain carries TRBV4-1 and TRBJ1-1; no reliable D call. Trimming pared 3 bases from V and 1 base from J, leaving 9 bases between. CDR3 length: 14 amino acids. CDR1 MGHRA and CDR2 YSYEKL come from the germline V gene. CDR3 sequence (DNA): TGCGCCAGCAGCCACGGACTGCGGAACACTGAAGCTTTCTTT. This encodes CASSHGLRNTEAFF.

This clone was detected a few times. The chain links TRBV5-1 to TRBJ2-2; D is possibly TRBD2 (6 bases). Deletions cut 4 bases from V and 4 bases from J, with 11 bases between. The CDR3 has 14 amino acids. Germline CDR1 is SGHRS and CDR2 is YFSETQ. The CDR3 coding sequence is TGCGCCAGCAGCCGTGACGGGGGCACCGGGGAGCTGTTTTTT. Encoded protein: CASSRDGGTGELFF.

The rearrangement joins TRBV7-9 to TRBJ1-3; 7 positions match TRBD1. Germline values: CDR1 SEHNR, CDR2 FQNEAQ (reference sequence). The CDR3 length is 15 residues. V shed 1 base and J 1 base; nucleotides not matched to a gene: 1. The CDR3 sequence is CASSLDRGSGNTIYF. CDR3 nucleotides: TGTGCCAGCAGCTTAGACAGGGGTTCTGGAAACACCATATATTTT.

The chain combines TRBV12-3 or TRBV12-4 with TRBJ1-2; D not resolved. The V end lost 1 base, the J end lost 5 bases, and 5 bases lay between the germline ends. The CDR3 has 12 amino acids. The CDR3 sequence is CASSLDPYGYTF. The CDR3 nucleotides are TGTGCCAGCAGTTTAGACCCTTATGGCTACACCTTC.

The rearrangement joins TRBV2 to TRBJ2-3; D not certain. With 6 bases removed from V and 0 bases from J, the gap between germline ends came to 10 bases. The CDR3 is 14 residues long. Germline CDR1 SNHLY, CDR2 FYNNEI. This CDR3 reads CASRNPRSTDTQYF. The DNA for the CDR3 is TGTGCCAGCAGGAACCCTAGGAGCACAGATACGCAGTATTTT. Looking up the rest from reference TRBV2 and TRBJ2-3 gives the full variable domain: EPEVTQTPSHQVTQMGQEVILRCVPISNHLYFYWYRQILGQKVEFLVSFYNNEISEKSEIFDDQFSVERPDGSNFTLKIRSTKLEDSAMYFCASRNPRSTDTQYFGPGTRLTVL.

The rearrangement joins TRBV9 to TRBJ1-1; D call uncertain. CDR3 length: 14 amino acids. Germline assignment: CDR1 SGDLS and CDR2 YYNGEE. Trimming took 4 bases from V and 0 from J, leaving 10 bases between them. CDR3 nucleotide sequence: TGTGCCAGCAGCAAAATCGGGCTGAACACTGAAGCTTTCTTT. Amino acid sequence: CASSKIGLNTEAFF.